This T cell receptor (beta chain) was documented in a study of cytomegalovirus exposure and HLA in healthy donors. Primers for the PCR totalled 60 Vbeta and 13 Jbeta. Profiled with immunoSEQ multiplex PCR; TCRdb holds only in-frame clones, not every one. The repertoire holds more than 90,000 clones, with roughly 80% as singletons. This CDR3 has 13 amino acids. V dropped 7 bases and J dropped 0 bases, with 10 bases sitting between them. Germline CDR1 is SGHRS and CDR2 is YFSETQ. A few counts support this clone. Sequencing was done on a sample of PBMCs. The source of this sequence is a man aged 35 to 55 in good health and CMV-seronegative. The chain combines TRBV5-1 with TRBJ2-5; weak D call: TRBD1 (6 bases). DNA for the CDR3: TGCGCCAGCGGACAGAGTTACCAAGAGACCCAGTACTTC. Protein product: CASGQSYQETQYF.